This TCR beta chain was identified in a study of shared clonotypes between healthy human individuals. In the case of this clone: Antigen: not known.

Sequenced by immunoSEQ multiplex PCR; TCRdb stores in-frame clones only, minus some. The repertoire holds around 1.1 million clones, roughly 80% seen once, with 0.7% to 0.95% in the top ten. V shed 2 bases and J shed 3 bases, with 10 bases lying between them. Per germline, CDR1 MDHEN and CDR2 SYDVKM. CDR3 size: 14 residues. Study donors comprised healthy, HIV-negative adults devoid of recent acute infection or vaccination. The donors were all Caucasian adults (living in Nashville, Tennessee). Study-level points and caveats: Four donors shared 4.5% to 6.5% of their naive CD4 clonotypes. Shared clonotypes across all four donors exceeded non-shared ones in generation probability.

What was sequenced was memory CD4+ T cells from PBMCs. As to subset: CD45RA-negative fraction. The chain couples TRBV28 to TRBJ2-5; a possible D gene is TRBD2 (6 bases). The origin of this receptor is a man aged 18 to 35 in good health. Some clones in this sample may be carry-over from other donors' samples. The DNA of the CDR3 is TGTGCCAGCAGTTTAGCGGGGATGGAAGAGACCCAGTACTTC. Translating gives CASSLAGMEETQYF. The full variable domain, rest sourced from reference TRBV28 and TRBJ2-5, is DVKVTQSSRYLVKRTGEKVFLECVQDMDHENMFWYRQDPGLGLRLIYFSYDVKMKEKGDIPEGYSVSREKKERFSLILESASTNQTSMYLCASSLAGMEETQYFGPGTRLLVL.